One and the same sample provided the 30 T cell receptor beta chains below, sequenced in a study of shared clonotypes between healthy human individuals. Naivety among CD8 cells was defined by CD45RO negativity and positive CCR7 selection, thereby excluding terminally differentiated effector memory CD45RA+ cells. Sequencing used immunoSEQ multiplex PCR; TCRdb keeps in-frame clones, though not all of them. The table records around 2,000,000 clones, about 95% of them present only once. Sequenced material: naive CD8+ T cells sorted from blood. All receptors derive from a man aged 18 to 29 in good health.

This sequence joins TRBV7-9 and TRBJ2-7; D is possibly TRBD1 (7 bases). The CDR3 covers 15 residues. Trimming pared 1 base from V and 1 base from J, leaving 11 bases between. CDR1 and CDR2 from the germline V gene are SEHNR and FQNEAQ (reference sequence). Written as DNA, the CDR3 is TGTGCCAGCAGCTTAGACGCAGGGGGGTCCTACGAGCAGTACTTC. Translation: CASSLDAGGSYEQYF. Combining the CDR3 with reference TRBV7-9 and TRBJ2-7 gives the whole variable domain DTGVSQNPRHKITKRGQNVTFRCDPISEHNRLYWYRQTLGQGPEFLTYFQNEAQLEKSRLLSDRFSAERPKGSFSTLEIQRTEQGDSAMYLCASSLDAGGSYEQYFGPGTRLTVT.

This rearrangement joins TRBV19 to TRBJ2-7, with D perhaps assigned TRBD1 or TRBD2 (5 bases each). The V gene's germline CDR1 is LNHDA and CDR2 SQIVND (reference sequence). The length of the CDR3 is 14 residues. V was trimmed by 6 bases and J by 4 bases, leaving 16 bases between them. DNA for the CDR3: TGTGCCAGTAGGGCCGGGACCTCACAATACGAGCAGTACTTC. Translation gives CASRAGTSQYEQYF.

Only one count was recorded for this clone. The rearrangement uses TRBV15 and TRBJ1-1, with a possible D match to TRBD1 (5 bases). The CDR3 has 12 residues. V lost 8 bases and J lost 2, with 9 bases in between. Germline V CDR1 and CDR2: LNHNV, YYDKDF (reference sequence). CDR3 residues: CATGGVNTEAFF. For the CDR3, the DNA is TGTGCCACCGGGGGGGTTAACACTGAAGCTTTCTTT.

CDR3 DNA sequence: TGTGCCAGTAGTCTCCAGGGGAGAGCCTATAATTCACCCCTCCACTTT. Translated, it gives CASSLQGRAYNSPLHF. The rearrangement uses TRBV19 and TRBJ1-6; the D gene is possibly TRBD1 (6 bases). The CDR3 is made up of 16 amino acids. Germline CDR1 LNHDA, CDR2 SQIVND (reference sequence). V lost 5 bases, J lost 2 bases, and 13 bases lay in between.

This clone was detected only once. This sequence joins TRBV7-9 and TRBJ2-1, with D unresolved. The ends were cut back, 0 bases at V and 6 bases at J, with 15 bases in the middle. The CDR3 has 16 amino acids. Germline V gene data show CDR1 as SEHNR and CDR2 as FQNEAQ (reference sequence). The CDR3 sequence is CASSLAHREKANEQFF. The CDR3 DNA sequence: TGTGCCAGCAGCTTAGCCCACAGAGAGAAGGCCAATGAGCAGTTCTTC.

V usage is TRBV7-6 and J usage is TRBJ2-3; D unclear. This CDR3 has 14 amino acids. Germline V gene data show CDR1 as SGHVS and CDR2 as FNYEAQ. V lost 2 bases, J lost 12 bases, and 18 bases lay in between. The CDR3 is CASSLPGPRPHQYF. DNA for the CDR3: TGTGCCAGCAGCTTACCGGGTCCGCGCCCGCACCAGTATTTT.

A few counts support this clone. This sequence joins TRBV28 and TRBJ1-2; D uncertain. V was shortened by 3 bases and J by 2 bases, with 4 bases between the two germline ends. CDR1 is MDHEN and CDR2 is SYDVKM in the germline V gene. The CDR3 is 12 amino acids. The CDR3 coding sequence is TGTGCCAGCAGTTTTCGGAACTATGGCTACACCTTC. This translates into CASSFRNYGYTF.

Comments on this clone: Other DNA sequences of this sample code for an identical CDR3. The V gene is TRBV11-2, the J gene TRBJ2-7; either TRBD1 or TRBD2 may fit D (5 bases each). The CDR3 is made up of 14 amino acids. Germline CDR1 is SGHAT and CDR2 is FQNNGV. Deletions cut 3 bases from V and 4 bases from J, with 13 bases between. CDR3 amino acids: CASSFGGSGYEQYF. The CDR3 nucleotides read TGTGCCAGCAGCTTTGGGGGTTCGGGGTACGAGCAGTACTTC.

The CDR3 DNA is TGTGCCAGCAGCTTAGTGAGCTCCTATAATTCACCCCTCCACTTT. Its protein product is CASSLVSSYNSPLHF. The V gene is TRBV13, the J gene TRBJ1-6, with unresolved D. Germline CDR1 PRHDT, CDR2 FYEKMQ (reference sequence). The V and J ends lost 1 base and 0 bases respectively, with 4 bases between them. The CDR3 contains 15 residues.

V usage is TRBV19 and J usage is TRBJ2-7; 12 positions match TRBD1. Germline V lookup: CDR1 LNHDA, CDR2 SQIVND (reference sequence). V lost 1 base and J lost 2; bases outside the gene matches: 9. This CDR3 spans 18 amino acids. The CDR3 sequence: CASSIGGTGGSRTYEQYF. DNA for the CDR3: TGTGCCAGTAGTATAGGAGGGACAGGGGGCTCCCGGACCTACGAGCAGTACTTC.

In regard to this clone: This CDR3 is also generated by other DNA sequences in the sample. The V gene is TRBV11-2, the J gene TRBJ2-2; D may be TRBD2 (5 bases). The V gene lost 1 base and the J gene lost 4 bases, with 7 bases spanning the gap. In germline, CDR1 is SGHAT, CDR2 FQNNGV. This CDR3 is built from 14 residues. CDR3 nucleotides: TGTGCCAGCAGCTTAGGAGGAGGCACCGGGGAGCTGTTTTTT. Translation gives CASSLGGGTGELFF.

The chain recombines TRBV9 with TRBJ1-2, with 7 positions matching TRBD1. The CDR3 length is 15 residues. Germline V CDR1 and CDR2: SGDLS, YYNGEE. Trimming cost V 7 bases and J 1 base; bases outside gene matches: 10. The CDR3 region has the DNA TGTGCCAGCTCCGAGACCGGGACAGATAACTATGGCTACACCTTC. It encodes CASSETGTDNYGYTF.

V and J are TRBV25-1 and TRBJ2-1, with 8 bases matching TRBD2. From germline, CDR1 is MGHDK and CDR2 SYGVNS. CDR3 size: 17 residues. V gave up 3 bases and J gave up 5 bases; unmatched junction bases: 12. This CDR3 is CASSDLEASGLDNEQFF. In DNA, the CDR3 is TGTGCCAGCAGTGACCTTGAGGCTAGCGGGCTTGACAATGAGCAGTTCTTC.

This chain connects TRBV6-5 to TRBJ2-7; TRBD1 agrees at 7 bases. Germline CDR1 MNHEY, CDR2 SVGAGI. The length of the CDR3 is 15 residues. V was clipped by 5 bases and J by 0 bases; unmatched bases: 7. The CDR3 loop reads CASSKLTGSSYEQYF. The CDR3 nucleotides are TGTGCCAGCAGTAAGCTGACAGGGAGCTCCTACGAGCAGTACTTC.

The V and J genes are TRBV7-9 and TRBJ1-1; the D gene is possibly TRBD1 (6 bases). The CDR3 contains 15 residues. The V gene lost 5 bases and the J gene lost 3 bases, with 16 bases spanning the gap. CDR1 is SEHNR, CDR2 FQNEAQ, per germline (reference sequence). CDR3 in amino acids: CASSLLIGGDTEAFF. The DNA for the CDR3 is TGTGCCAGCAGCCTCCTGATAGGGGGTGACACTGAAGCTTTCTTT.

CDR3 sequence reads: CASSLLGAFTGAYNEQFF. Written as DNA, the CDR3 is TGTGCCAGCAGTTTATTGGGGGCCTTCACTGGGGCCTACAATGAGCAGTTCTTC. The V gene is TRBV27, the J gene TRBJ2-1; maybe TRBD1 (6 bases). The CDR3 length is 18 residues. The germline V and J ends were trimmed by 1 base and 2 bases, with 18 bases remaining between them. Germline CDR1 is MNHEY and CDR2 is SMNVEV (reference sequence).

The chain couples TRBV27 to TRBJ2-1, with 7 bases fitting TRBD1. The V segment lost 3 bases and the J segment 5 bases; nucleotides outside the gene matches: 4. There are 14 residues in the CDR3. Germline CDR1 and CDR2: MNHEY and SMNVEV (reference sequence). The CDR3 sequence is CASSFSGGDNEQFF. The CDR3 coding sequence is TGTGCCAGCAGTTTCTCAGGGGGAGACAATGAGCAGTTCTTC.

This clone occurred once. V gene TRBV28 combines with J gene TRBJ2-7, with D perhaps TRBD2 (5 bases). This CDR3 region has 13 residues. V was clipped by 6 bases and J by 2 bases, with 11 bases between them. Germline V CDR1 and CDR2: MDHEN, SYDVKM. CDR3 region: CASRGLDPYEQYF. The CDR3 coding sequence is TGTGCCAGCAGAGGACTCGATCCCTACGAGCAGTACTTC.

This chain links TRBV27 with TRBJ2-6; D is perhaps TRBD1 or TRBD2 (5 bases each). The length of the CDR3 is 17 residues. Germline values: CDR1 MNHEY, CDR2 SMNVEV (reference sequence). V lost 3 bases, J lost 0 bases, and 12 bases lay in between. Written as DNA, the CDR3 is TGTGCCAGCAGTTTTATAGACGGGGCCTCTGGGGCCAACGTCCTGACTTTC. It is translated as CASSFIDGASGANVLTF.

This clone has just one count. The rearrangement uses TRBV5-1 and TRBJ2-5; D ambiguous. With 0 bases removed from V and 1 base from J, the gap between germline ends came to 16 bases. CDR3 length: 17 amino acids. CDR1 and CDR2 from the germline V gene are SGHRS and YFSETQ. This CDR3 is CASSLEGGYRPQETQYF. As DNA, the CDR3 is TGCGCCAGCAGCTTGGAAGGCGGATATAGGCCCCAAGAGACCCAGTACTTC.

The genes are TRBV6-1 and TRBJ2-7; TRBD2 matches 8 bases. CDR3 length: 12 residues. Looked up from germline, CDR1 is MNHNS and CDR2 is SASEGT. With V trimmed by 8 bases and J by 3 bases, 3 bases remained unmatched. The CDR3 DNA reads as TGTGCCAGCGAACGGGAGGGCTACGAGCAGTACTTC. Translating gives CASEREGYEQYF.

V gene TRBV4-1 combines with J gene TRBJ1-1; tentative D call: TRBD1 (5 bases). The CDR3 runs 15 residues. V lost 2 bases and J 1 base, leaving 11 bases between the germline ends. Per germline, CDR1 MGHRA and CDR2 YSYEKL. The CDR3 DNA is TGCGCCAGCAGCCAACAGGGAGGAGGGAACACTGAAGCTTTCTTT. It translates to CASSQQGGGNTEAFF.

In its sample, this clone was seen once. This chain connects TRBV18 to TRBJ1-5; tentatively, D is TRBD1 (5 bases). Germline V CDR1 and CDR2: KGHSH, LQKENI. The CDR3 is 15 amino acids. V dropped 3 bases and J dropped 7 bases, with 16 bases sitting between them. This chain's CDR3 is CASSPLRQRGQPQHF. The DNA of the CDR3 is TGTGCCAGCTCACCCCTAAGACAGCGTGGCCAGCCCCAGCATTTT.

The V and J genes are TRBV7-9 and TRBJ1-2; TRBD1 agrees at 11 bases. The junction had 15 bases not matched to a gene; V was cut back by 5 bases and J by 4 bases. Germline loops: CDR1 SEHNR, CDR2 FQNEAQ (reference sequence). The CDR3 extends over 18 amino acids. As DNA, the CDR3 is TGTGCCAGCAGCACCTCAGGACAGGGGGCGCTTATCACCTATGGCTACACCTTC. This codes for CASSTSGQGALITYGYTF.

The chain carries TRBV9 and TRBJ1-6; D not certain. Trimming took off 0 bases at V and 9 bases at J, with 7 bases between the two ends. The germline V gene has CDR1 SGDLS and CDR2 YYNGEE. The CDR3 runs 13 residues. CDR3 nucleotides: TGTGCCAGCAGCGTAGCTGACGGTTCACCCCTCCACTTT. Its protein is CASSVADGSPLHF.

CDR3 in DNA: TGTGCCAGCAGTTACATGGCAGTAGATGGCTACACCTTC. Amino acids: CASSYMAVDGYTF. This chain links TRBV6-5 with TRBJ1-2, with D uncertain. V was pared by 2 bases and J by 6 bases, with 10 bases between. CDR1 MNHEY and CDR2 SVGAGI come from the germline V gene. This CDR3 is 13 amino acids long.

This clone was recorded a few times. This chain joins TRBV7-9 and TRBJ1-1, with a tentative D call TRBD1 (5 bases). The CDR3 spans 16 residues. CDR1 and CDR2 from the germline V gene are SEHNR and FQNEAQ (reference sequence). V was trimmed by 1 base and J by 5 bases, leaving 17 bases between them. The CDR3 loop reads CASSLVGAGSKTEAFF. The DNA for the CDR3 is TGTGCCAGCAGCTTAGTCGGGGCAGGGTCTAAGACTGAAGCTTTCTTT.

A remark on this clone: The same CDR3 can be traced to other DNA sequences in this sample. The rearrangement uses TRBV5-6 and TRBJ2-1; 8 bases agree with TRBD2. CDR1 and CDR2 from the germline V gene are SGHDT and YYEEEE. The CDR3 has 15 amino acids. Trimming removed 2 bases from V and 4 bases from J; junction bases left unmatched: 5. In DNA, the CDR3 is TGTGCCAGCAGCTTCGGAACTAGCGGTTACAATGAGCAGTTCTTC. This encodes CASSFGTSGYNEQFF.

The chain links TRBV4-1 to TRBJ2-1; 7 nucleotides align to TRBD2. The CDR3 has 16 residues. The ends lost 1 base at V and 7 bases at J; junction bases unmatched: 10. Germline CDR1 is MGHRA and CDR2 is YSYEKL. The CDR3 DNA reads TGCGCCAGCAGCCAAGGAACAGCGGGAACGGTGAATGAGCAGTTCTTC. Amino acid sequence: CASSQGTAGTVNEQFF.

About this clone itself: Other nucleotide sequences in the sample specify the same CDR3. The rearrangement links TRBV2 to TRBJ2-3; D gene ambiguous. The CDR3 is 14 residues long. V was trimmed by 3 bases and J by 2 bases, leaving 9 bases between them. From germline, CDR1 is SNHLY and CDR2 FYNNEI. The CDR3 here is CASSEVGSTDTQYF. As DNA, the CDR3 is TGTGCCAGCAGTGAGGTGGGGTCCACAGATACGCAGTATTTT.